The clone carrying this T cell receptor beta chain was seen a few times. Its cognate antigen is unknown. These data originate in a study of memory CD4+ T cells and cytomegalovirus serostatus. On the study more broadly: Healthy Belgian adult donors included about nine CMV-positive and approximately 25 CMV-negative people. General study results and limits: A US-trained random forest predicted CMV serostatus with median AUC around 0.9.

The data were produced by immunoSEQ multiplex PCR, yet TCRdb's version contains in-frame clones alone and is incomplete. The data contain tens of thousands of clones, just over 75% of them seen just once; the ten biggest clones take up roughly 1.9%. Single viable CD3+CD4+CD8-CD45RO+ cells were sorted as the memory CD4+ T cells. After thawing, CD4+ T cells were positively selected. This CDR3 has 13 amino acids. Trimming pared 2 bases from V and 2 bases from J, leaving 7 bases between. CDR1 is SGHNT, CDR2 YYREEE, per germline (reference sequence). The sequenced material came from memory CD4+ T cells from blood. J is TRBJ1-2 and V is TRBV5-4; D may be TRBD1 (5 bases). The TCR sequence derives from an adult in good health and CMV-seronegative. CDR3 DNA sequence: TGTGCCAGCAGCTTCGGGGCAAACTATGGCTACACCTTC. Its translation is CASSFGANYGYTF.